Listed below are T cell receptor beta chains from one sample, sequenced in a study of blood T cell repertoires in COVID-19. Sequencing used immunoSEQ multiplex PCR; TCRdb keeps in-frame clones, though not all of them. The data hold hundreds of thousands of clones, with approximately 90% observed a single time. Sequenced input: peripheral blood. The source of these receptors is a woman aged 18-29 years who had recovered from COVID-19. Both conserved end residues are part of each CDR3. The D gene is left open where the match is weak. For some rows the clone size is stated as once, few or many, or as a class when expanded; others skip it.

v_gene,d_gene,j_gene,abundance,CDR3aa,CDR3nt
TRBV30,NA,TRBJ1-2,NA,CAWSVLTGWGNYGYTF,TGTGCCTGGAGTGTACTAACAGGGTGGGGTAACTATGGCTACACCTTC
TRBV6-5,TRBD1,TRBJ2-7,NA,CASSYGTGGYEQYF,TGTGCCAGCAGTTACGGAACAGGGGGATACGAGCAGTACTTC
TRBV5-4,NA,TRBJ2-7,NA,CASSLVGDLYEQYF,TGTGCCAGCAGCTTGGTGGGGGACTTATACGAGCAGTACTTC
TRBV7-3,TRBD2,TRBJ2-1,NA,CASSPSGRDYNEQFF,TGTGCCAGCAGCCCTAGCGGGAGGGATTACAATGAGCAGTTCTTC
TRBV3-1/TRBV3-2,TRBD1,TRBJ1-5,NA,CASSQDLGQAPNQPQHF,TGTGCCAGCAGCCAAGACCTGGGACAGGCGCCGAATCAGCCCCAGCATTTT
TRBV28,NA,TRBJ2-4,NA,CASRWVAENKNIQYF,TGTGCCAGCAGATGGGTAGCGGAGAACAAAAACATTCAGTACTTC
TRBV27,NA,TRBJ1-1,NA,CASSLGRGDTEAFF,TGTGCCAGCAGTTTAGGGCGGGGGGACACTGAAGCTTTCTTT
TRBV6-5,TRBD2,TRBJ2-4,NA,CASRPLAGGYIQYF,TGTGCCAGCAGACCCCTAGCGGGAGGGTACATTCAGTACTTC
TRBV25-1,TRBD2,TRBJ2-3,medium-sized,CASSHPLAENADTQYF,TGTGCCAGCAGCCATCCCCTAGCGGAAAATGCAGATACGCAGTATTTT
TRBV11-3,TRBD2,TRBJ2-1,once,CASSHGTSGYHEQFF,TGTGCCAGCAGCCACGGGACTAGCGGGTACCACGAGCAGTTCTTC
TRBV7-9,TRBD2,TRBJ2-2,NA,CASSLGGTSLYPNTGELFF,TGTGCCAGCAGCTTAGGAGGGACTAGCCTCTACCCGAACACCGGGGAGCTGTTTTTT
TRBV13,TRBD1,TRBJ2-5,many,CASSSDRVRETQYF,TGTGCCAGCAGCTCCGACAGGGTACGAGAGACCCAGTACTTC
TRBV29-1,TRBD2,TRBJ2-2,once,CSVETSGRSGELFF,TGCAGCGTTGAGACTAGCGGGAGGTCGGGGGAGCTGTTTTTT
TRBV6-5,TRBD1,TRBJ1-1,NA,CASSYHYRGNTEAFF,TGTGCCAGCAGTTACCACTACAGGGGAAACACTGAAGCTTTCTTT
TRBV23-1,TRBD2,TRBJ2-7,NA,CASSLLYSGRRSYEQYF,TGCGCCAGCAGTCTACTCTATAGCGGGAGGAGGTCCTACGAGCAGTACTTC
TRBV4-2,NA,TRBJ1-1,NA,CASSQVEQRGTEAFF,TGTGCCAGCAGCCAAGTCGAGCAGCGGGGCACTGAAGCTTTCTTT
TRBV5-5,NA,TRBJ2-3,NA,CASSLGDGEDTQYF,TGTGCCAGCAGCTTGGGAGATGGGGAGGATACGCAGTATTTT
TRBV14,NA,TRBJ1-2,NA,CASSQDGLGRFGYTF,TGTGCCAGCAGCCAAGACGGACTGGGTAGGTTCGGCTACACCTTC
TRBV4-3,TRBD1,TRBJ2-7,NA,CASSPGTDPYYEQYF,TGCGCCAGCAGCCCAGGGACAGACCCCTACTACGAGCAGTACTTC
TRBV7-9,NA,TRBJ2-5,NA,CASSLGQLSLETQYF,TGTGCCAGCAGCTTAGGACAGCTTAGCCTAGAGACCCAGTACTTC
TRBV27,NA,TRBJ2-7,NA,CASRLGGGSYEQYF,TGTGCCAGCAGATTAGGCGGCGGATCCTACGAGCAGTACTTC
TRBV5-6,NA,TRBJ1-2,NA,CASSFPTDLYGYTF,TGTGCCAGCAGCTTCCCGACAGACCTCTATGGCTACACCTTC
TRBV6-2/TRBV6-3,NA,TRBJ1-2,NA,CASSPGNYGYTF,TGTGCCAGCAGTCCAGGGAACTATGGCTACACCTTC
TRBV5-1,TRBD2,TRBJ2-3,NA,CASSPRLAGQADTQYF,TGCGCCAGCAGCCCACGACTAGCGGGACAGGCAGATACGCAGTATTTT
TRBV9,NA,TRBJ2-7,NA,CASSVSTGLSYEQYF,TGTGCCAGCAGCGTAAGTACGGGTCTCTCCTACGAGCAGTACTTC
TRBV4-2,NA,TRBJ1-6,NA,CASSQGQLNNSPLHF,TGTGCCAGCAGCCAAGGACAGTTGAATAATTCACCCCTCCACTTT
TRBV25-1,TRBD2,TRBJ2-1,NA,CASSGTVPGTNYNEQFF,TGTGCCAGCAGTGGAACCGTCCCCGGGACTAACTACAATGAGCAGTTCTTC
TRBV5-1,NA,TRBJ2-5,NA,CASSLSADSQETQYF,TGCGCCAGCAGCTTGTCCGCCGATAGCCAAGAGACCCAGTACTTC